This TCR beta chain was captured in a study of tumor-infiltrating lymphocytes in oesophageal squamous cell carcinoma. This clonotype was counted between two and nine times. TCRdb passed the PCR reads through MiXCR, listing each CDR3 protein once. The table records approximately 20,000 distinct CDR3 sequences, around 41% of them present only once. The CDR3 consists of 17 residues. With 4 bases removed from V and 1 base from J, the gap between germline ends came to 17 bases. Germline assignment: CDR1 SGHAT and CDR2 FQDESV (reference sequence). The material sequenced was esophageal tumor tissue. The chain combines TRBV11-1 with TRBJ2-4; D unclear. The clonotype originates from a male donor with esophageal squamous cell carcinoma. The CDR3 DNA is TGTGCCAGCAGCTCAAGTGTTGGGTACGGGGCCAAAAACATTCAGTACTTC. The encoded protein is CASSSSVGYGAKNIQYF.